A single sample is the source of the 5 T cell receptor beta chains below, sequenced in a study of shared clonotypes between healthy human individuals. TCRdb keeps only in-frame clones here, not all; method: immunoSEQ multiplex PCR. The sample consists of a few million clones, approximately 95% of them appearing once. Sequencing was performed on naive CD4+ T cells from PBMCs. As for subset: CD45RA+ positively selected. These receptors came from a man aged 18 to 30 in good health. Some clones in this sample may be carry-over from other donors' samples.

The chain joins TRBV7-2 to TRBJ1-2; TRBD1 might be the D (6 bases). Germline-derived CDR1 and CDR2 are SGHTA and FQGNSA. Trimming removed 7 bases from V and 3 bases from J, with 15 bases in between. The CDR3 is 14 amino acids. The CDR3 DNA reads TGTGCCAGCATCCCGCACAGGGAGGACTATGGCTACACCTTC. The encoded protein is CASIPHREDYGYTF.

CDR3 protein: CASLGARGAGELFF. DNA of the CDR3: TGTGCCTCACTGGGGGCGCGGGGTGCCGGGGAGCTGTTTTTT. The gene calls are TRBV19 and TRBJ2-2; D might be TRBD1 or TRBD2, each matching 6 bases. Trimming shortened V by 11 bases and J by 6 bases, and 19 bases separated the two germline ends. This CDR3 is built from 14 residues. Germline CDR1 is LNHDA and CDR2 is SQIVND (reference sequence).

This chain joins TRBV9 and TRBJ1-3, with TRBD1 as a possible D gene (5 bases). Trimming pared 0 bases from V and 0 bases from J, leaving 10 bases between. CDR3 size: 16 residues. In germline, CDR1 is SGDLS, CDR2 YYNGEE. In nucleotides, the CDR3 is TGTGCCAGCAGCGTAGCTCAGGGTCCCTCTGGAAACACCATATATTTT. This translates into CASSVAQGPSGNTIYF.

The gene calls are TRBV27 and TRBJ1-1; 9 bases are shared with TRBD1. Germline assignment: CDR1 MNHEY and CDR2 SMNVEV (reference sequence). This CDR3 contains 13 residues. Germline trimming cut 7 bases from V and 4 bases from J; bases unmatched to any gene: 4. The CDR3 loop is CASTGTGRTEAFF. CDR3 DNA: TGTGCCAGCACCGGGACAGGGCGCACTGAAGCTTTCTTT.

Concerning this clone itself: Other DNA sequences in this specimen translate into the identical CDR3. J is TRBJ2-1 and V is TRBV27; D not resolved. CDR3 length equals 11 residues. From germline, CDR1 is MNHEY and CDR2 SMNVEV (reference sequence). Trimming pared 5 bases from V and 6 bases from J, leaving 5 bases between. The CDR3 region is CASSLLNEQFF. The CDR3 bases are TGTGCCAGCAGTCTCCTCAATGAGCAGTTCTTC.